The rows below give T cell receptor beta chains drawn from one sample of a study of blood T cell repertoires in COVID-19. Generated by immunoSEQ multiplex PCR, the TCRdb table keeps only in-frame clones and is missing some. This sample has about 350,000 clones; 70% to 90% occur once, and the top ten carry roughly 5.2%. The sample comprised PBMCs or T cells enriched from blood (not recorded which). The receptor source for this set is a woman aged 25 to 39 who had recovered from COVID-19. Each CDR3 is given with its conserved first and last residue. D genes are given only for firm matches. The size field is filled for only some rows; it gives once, few, many or a size class.

cdr3_length | j_call | clone_size | v_call | d_call | cdr3_nt | cdr3_aa
17 | TRBJ1-6 | NA | TRBV28 | TRBD1 | TGTGCCAGCAGTTTCGGGACAGCCTTTTCCTATAATTCACCCCTCCACTTT | CASSFGTAFSYNSPLHF
14 | TRBJ1-5 | NA | TRBV28 | NA | TGTGCCAGCACTAGCGACAGCCCAGATCAGCCCCAGCATTTT | CASTSDSPDQPQHF
16 | TRBJ2-3 | NA | TRBV6-4 | TRBD1 | TGTGCCAGCAGTGACTCGACAGGGGGTTCGGGAGATACGCAGTATTTT | CASSDSTGGSGDTQYF
14 | TRBJ1-1 | NA | TRBV5-1 | TRBD1 | TGCGCCAGCAGCTGGGACAGCGCGAGTACTGAAGCTTTCTTT | CASSWDSASTEAFF
12 | TRBJ2-7 | NA | TRBV28 | TRBD1 | TGTGCCAGCAGAGAACAGGGGTACGAGCAGTACTTC | CASREQGYEQYF
14 | TRBJ1-5 | NA | TRBV28 | TRBD1 | TGTGCCAGCAAACAGGGGGACCGCAATCAGCCCCAGCATTTT | CASKQGDRNQPQHF
14 | TRBJ2-7 | NA | TRBV5-1 | NA | TGCGCCAGCAGCTTGGAACAGGGTGGCCACGAGCAGTACTTC | CASSLEQGGHEQYF
12 | TRBJ1-2 | NA | TRBV7-2 | NA | TGTGCCAGCAGCTTAGGTAGGGGTGGCTACACCTTC | CASSLGRGGYTF
14 | TRBJ1-2 | NA | TRBV19 | NA | TGTGCCAGTAGTATCCCGTATAGCCGCTATGGCTACACCTTC | CASSIPYSRYGYTF
14 | TRBJ2-3 | once | TRBV4-3 | NA | TGCGCCAGCAGCCTAGAAGGGGACACAGATACGCAGTATTTT | CASSLEGDTDTQYF
16 | TRBJ1-1 | NA | TRBV9 | NA | TGTGCCAGCAGCAATAATGGAGGGAGCCCAAACACTGAAGCTTTCTTT | CASSNNGGSPNTEAFF
14 | TRBJ1-6 | NA | TRBV28 | NA | TGTGCCAGCAGACGGGCAGGGGAGAATTCACCCCTCCACTTT | CASRRAGENSPLHF
16 | TRBJ1-2 | NA | TRBV27 | NA | TGTGCCAGCAGCCTTCTGGGAACAGGGAATAACTATGGCTACACCTTC | CASSLLGTGNNYGYTF
17 | TRBJ2-2 | NA | TRBV5-1 | TRBD2 | TGCGCCAGCAGCTTGGACCTAGCGGGGGGTTACACCGGGGAGCTGTTTTTT | CASSLDLAGGYTGELFF
14 | TRBJ2-1 | NA | TRBV4-2 | NA | TGTGCCAGCAGCGGGGGGGCCGGAGTTAATGAGCAGTTCTTC | CASSGGAGVNEQFF
16 | TRBJ2-3 | once | TRBV9 | TRBD2 | TGTGCCAGCAGCCCTCGAGCGGGGGGGCCTGGAGATACGCAGTATTTT | CASSPRAGGPGDTQYF
14 | TRBJ2-5 | NA | TRBV4-3 | NA | TGCGCCAGCAGCCAAGAGGCACAGGGCCTCCACCAGTACTTC | CASSQEAQGLHQYF
18 | TRBJ2-3 | NA | TRBV15 | TRBD1 | TGTGCCACCAGCAGACGTAACAGGGGCGGGTGGTCCACAGATACGCAGTATTTT | CATSRRNRGGWSTDTQYF
16 | TRBJ1-4 | NA | TRBV4-1 | TRBD1 | TGCGCCAGCAGCCAAGGGGATCAGGGGGCTGGGGAAAAACTGTTTTTT | CASSQGDQGAGEKLFF
17 | TRBJ2-5 | NA | TRBV9 | TRBD2 | TGTGCCAGCAGCGTAGGGGCTAGCGGGTCCCTTGGGGAGACCCAGTACTTC | CASSVGASGSLGETQYF
18 | TRBJ2-3 | NA | TRBV3-1/TRBV3-2 | TRBD2 | TGTGCCAGCAGCCAAGATTTGGGAGCGGGGGGCCCCACAGATACGCAGTATTTT | CASSQDLGAGGPTDTQYF
12 | TRBJ1-2 | NA | TRBV25-1 | NA | TGTGCCAGCAGTAGGGGCAACTATGGCTACACCTTC | CASSRGNYGYTF
15 | TRBJ1-5 | NA | TRBV7-9 | TRBD1 | TGTGCCAGCAGCTCAGGGGGCCGACCCCATCAGCCCCAGCATTTT | CASSSGGRPHQPQHF
15 | TRBJ2-1 | NA | TRBV30 | NA | TGTGCCTGGAGTGTACTCAGGGTGAATTACAATGAGCAGTTCTTC | CAWSVLRVNYNEQFF
16 | TRBJ1-4 | NA | TRBV28 | TRBD1 | TGTGCCAGCAGCAGGCCTTCCGGGACAGGGAATGAAAAACTGTTTTTT | CASSRPSGTGNEKLFF
21 | TRBJ1-6 | few | TRBV4-1 | NA | TGCGCCAGCAGCCAAGAAAGAAGGGGCAGCTTCTTGAGCTCCTATAATTCACCCCTCCACTTT | CASSQERRGSFLSSYNSPLHF
14 | TRBJ2-7 | NA | TRBV6-5 | TRBD1 | TGTGCCAGCAGCCCGGGACAGGGCGCCTACGAGCAGTACTTC | CASSPGQGAYEQYF
15 | TRBJ2-3 | NA | TRBV29-1 | TRBD2 | TGCAGCGCTACCATAGCGGGGGGTACCACAGATACGCAGTATTTT | CSATIAGGTTDTQYF
15 | TRBJ1-5 | NA | TRBV28 | TRBD1 | TGTGCCAGCCAGGAACGACAGGGGTGGAATCAGCCCCAGCATTTT | CASQERQGWNQPQHF
15 | TRBJ2-3 | NA | TRBV18 | TRBD2 | TGTGCCAGCTCCCCCAGCGGGGGGGCAGGAGATACGCAGTATTTT | CASSPSGGAGDTQYF
12 | TRBJ2-7 | NA | TRBV25-1 | NA | TGTGCCAGCGGGCCTGTGGGAGACGAGCAGTACTTC | CASGPVGDEQYF
14 | TRBJ1-1 | NA | TRBV27 | NA | TGTGCCAGCAGCCGAAGAAGAGGAAACACTGAAGCTTTCTTT | CASSRRRGNTEAFF
12 | TRBJ1-2 | NA | TRBV7-3 | NA | TGTGCCAGCAGCTTATCAGGGGATGGCTACACCTTC | CASSLSGDGYTF
13 | TRBJ1-4 | NA | TRBV18 | NA | TGTGCCAGCTCACCGAACAGGAGTGAAAAACTGTTTTTT | CASSPNRSEKLFF
15 | TRBJ2-7 | NA | TRBV11-2 | TRBD2 | TGTGCCAGCAGCTTAGTAACTAGCGGGGACGGGCAGCAGTACTTC | CASSLVTSGDGQQYF
15 | TRBJ1-1 | NA | TRBV9 | TRBD1 | TGTGCCAGCAGCGTAGTGAGACAGGGGAACACTGAAGCTTTCTTT | CASSVVRQGNTEAFF
15 | TRBJ2-3 | NA | TRBV7-8 | NA | TGTGCCAGCAGCAAGACTAGTTCTAGCACAGATACGCAGTATTTT | CASSKTSSSTDTQYF
13 | TRBJ1-5 | NA | TRBV20-1 | NA | TGCAGTGCTAGTATTGGGTCGGGTCAGCCCCAGCATTTT | CSASIGSGQPQHF
18 | TRBJ2-7 | NA | TRBV28 | TRBD1 | TGTGCCAGCAGCCACGGGACAGGGGTCGGACTCAGCTCCTACGAGCAGTACTTC | CASSHGTGVGLSSYEQYF
14 | TRBJ2-7 | NA | TRBV2 | NA | TGTGCCAGCAGTTCTACCGAACAGGGTTACGAGCAGTACTTC | CASSSTEQGYEQYF
16 | TRBJ2-1 | NA | TRBV5-5 | NA | TGTGCCAGCAGCTTGGAAGCTGTTAGCTCCTACAATGAGCAGTTCTTC | CASSLEAVSSYNEQFF
15 | TRBJ1-2 | NA | TRBV2 | TRBD1 | TGTGCCAGCAGTGAACACAGGGGCGGCGGCTATGGCTACACCTTC | CASSEHRGGGYGYTF
14 | TRBJ2-3 | NA | TRBV5-1 | TRBD2 | TGCGCCAGCAGCTATAGCGGGGGCACAGATACGCAGTATTTT | CASSYSGGTDTQYF
17 | TRBJ1-5 | NA | TRBV2 | NA | TGTGCCAGCCTCCTAAGCCGAGAGGGGAGGCGCAATCAGCCCCAGCATTTT | CASLLSREGRRNQPQHF
13 | TRBJ2-3 | NA | TRBV29-1 | TRBD1 | TGCAGCGTTGAAGTGACAGGGACAGATACGCAGTATTTT | CSVEVTGTDTQYF
16 | TRBJ1-3 | NA | TRBV6-5 | NA | TGTGCCAGCAGTTCCGACTTTGAGCTCTCTGGAAACACCATATATTTT | CASSSDFELSGNTIYF
15 | TRBJ2-2 | NA | TRBV5-4 | TRBD1 | TGTGCCAGCAGCCAGGGACAGGGTAGCACCGGGGAGCTGTTTTTT | CASSQGQGSTGELFF
16 | TRBJ2-1 | NA | TRBV5-4 | NA | TGTGCCAGCAGCTCGGAGGCGGGGTTTTCCTACAATGAGCAGTTCTTC | CASSSEAGFSYNEQFF
13 | TRBJ2-1 | NA | TRBV19 | TRBD2 | TGTGCCAGTAGTATAGGCACTAGCGTGGAGCAGTTCTTC | CASSIGTSVEQFF
14 | TRBJ1-2 | NA | TRBV4-2 | NA | TGTGCCAGCAGCCAAGGGAGGACTAACTATGGCTACACCTTC | CASSQGRTNYGYTF
13 | TRBJ1-1 | NA | TRBV12-3/TRBV12-4 | NA | TGTGCCAGCAGTTTCACTCCGAACACTGAAGCTTTCTTT | CASSFTPNTEAFF
13 | TRBJ1-2 | NA | TRBV19 | NA | TGTGCCAGTAGTAAAGGGGAGGTCTATGGCTACACCTTC | CASSKGEVYGYTF
14 | TRBJ2-3 | NA | TRBV2 | NA | TGTGCCAGCAGTGACCCTAGCGGCACAGATACGCAGTATTTT | CASSDPSGTDTQYF
14 | TRBJ1-2 | NA | TRBV6-5 | NA | TGTGCCAGCAGTTATAACAGATTTAACTATGGCTACACCTTC | CASSYNRFNYGYTF